Listed below are T cell receptor beta chains from one sample, sequenced in a study of T-cell reconstitution after alpha-beta-depleted transplantation in children. TCRdb re-analysed the PCR reads in MiXCR, keeping a single row per CDR3 protein. The sample has about 340,000 distinct CDR3 sequences; about 9.3% are singletons. The starting material was PBMCs from the stem cell graft donor, obtained from the stem cell graft. The source is a human donor who donated a stem cell graft to a child with acute lymphoblastic leukemia. CDR3s include the opening cysteine and the closing phenylalanine or tryptophan. D genes are given only for firm matches. Clone size is given for some rows only: seen once, a few or many times, or a class if the clone is expanded.

NA	NA	TRBV5-1	TRBJ1-2	TGCGCCAGCAGCTACAACAGGGATGGCTACACCTTC	CASSYNRDGYTF
NA	NA	TRBV12-3/TRBV12-4	TRBJ2-7	TGTGCCAGCAGTCCCGGTAGACTAATCTACGAGCAGTACTTC	CASSPGRLIYEQYF
NA	few	TRBV5-8	TRBJ2-1	TGTGCCAGCAGCACCCAAGGCAGGGGCCAGCAGTTCTTC	CASSTQGRGQQFF
NA	NA	TRBV7-8	TRBJ2-1	TGTGCCAGCAGCCCTTACAGGGTCGTCTACAATGAGCAGTTCTTC	CASSPYRVVYNEQFF
TRBD2	NA	TRBV20-1	TRBJ2-1	TGCAGTGCTAGACCAATCCCCGGGCTAGCGGGAGTCTACAATGAGCAGTTCTTC	CSARPIPGLAGVYNEQFF
TRBD2	NA	TRBV4-2	TRBJ2-2	TGTGCCAGCAGCCAAGATCCCCTAGCGGGAGTGGCCGGGGAGCTGTTTTTT	CASSQDPLAGVAGELFF
NA	many	TRBV27	TRBJ2-1	TGTGCCAGCACCGACGTGGGGGCCGATGAGCAGTTCTTC	CASTDVGADEQFF
NA	few	TRBV3-1	TRBJ2-3	TGTGCCAGCGAAACGGGAAGGCTGACAGATACGCAGTATTTT	CASETGRLTDTQYF
NA	NA	TRBV24-1	TRBJ2-4	TGTGCCACCAGTGATTCAGGCAACATTCAGTACTTC	CATSDSGNIQYF
NA	few	TRBV2	TRBJ2-2	TGTGCCGGGGGATGGCGTAGGGCCGGGGAGCTGTTTTTT	CAGGWRRAGELFF
NA	few	TRBV10-3	TRBJ2-2	TGTGCCATCAGTGAGGGGGCCGGTAACACCGGGGAGCTGTTTTTT	CAISEGAGNTGELFF
NA	NA	TRBV20-1	TRBJ1-5	TGCAGTGCTAGAGCCGGGCCTACAAATCAGCCCCAGCATTTT	CSARAGPTNQPQHF
NA	few	TRBV7-9	TRBJ2-7	TGTGCCAGCAGCTTAGGGGCAGGGATAAGGAATGACTACGAGCAGTACTTC	CASSLGAGIRNDYEQYF
NA	many	TRBV5-4	TRBJ1-4	TGTGCCAGCAGCTTCGGGGGCCTCAATGAAAAACTGTTTTTT	CASSFGGLNEKLFF
NA	few	TRBV7-9	TRBJ1-4	TGTGCCAGCAGCTTTACAGCAGATGAAAAACTGTTTTTT	CASSFTADEKLFF
TRBD2	few	TRBV12-3/TRBV12-4	TRBJ2-7	TGTGCCAGCAGTTTACTCGGACTAGCCTCCTACGAGCAGTACTTC	CASSLLGLASYEQYF
TRBD1	few	TRBV7-3	TRBJ2-3	TGTGCCAGCAGCTTAATGTCGACAGGGGGAACAGATACGCAGTATTTT	CASSLMSTGGTDTQYF
TRBD2	NA	TRBV25-1	TRBJ2-1	TGTGCCAGCAGTGATAGCGGGAGGGTACTCAATGAGCAGTTCTTC	CASSDSGRVLNEQFF
TRBD1	NA	TRBV5-1	TRBJ1-1	TGCGCCAGCAGCACGGGACAGGGCGGCACTGAAGCTTTCTTT	CASSTGQGGTEAFF
TRBD1	NA	TRBV6-2/TRBV6-3	TRBJ2-1	TGTGCCAGCAGTTTGTATAAAGGGACAGCCGATTCGGAAGAGCAGTTCTTC	CASSLYKGTADSEEQFF
TRBD2	many	TRBV7-3	TRBJ2-4	TGTGCCAGCAGCTCCCATCCCGCGAATAGCGGGCAGAAAAACATTCAGTACTTC	CASSSHPANSGQKNIQYF
NA	NA	TRBV5-1	TRBJ2-5	TGCGCCAGCAGCTCGACCACGAAGGATGAGACCCAGTACTTC	CASSSTTKDETQYF
NA	few	TRBV28	TRBJ1-5	TGTGCCAGCGCCTATGCCGTGTACAATCAGCCCCAGCATTTT	CASAYAVYNQPQHF
NA	many	TRBV2	TRBJ2-7	TGTGCCAGCATCGAGGGGGCGGGAGGTATCTACGAGCAGTACTTC	CASIEGAGGIYEQYF
TRBD2	many	TRBV28	TRBJ2-3	TGTGCCAGCAGGATAGCGGGAGGGGCAGATACGCAGTATTTT	CASRIAGGADTQYF
NA	few	TRBV7-9	TRBJ2-1	TGTGCCAGCGGGAGGGGGAGTAATGAGCAGTTCTTC	CASGRGSNEQFF
TRBD1	many	TRBV12-3/TRBV12-4	TRBJ2-1	TGTGCCAGCAGCGCCGGGACAGGATTTGGCAATGAGCAGTTCTTC	CASSAGTGFGNEQFF
NA	NA	TRBV4-2	TRBJ2-7	TGTGCCAGCAGCCAAGATGATGGGAGCTCCTACGAGCAGTACTTC	CASSQDDGSSYEQYF
TRBD1	NA	TRBV27	TRBJ2-7	TGTGCCAGCAGTTTACATGGAACGAGGGGGCCTAACTCCGGGCGGAGGTACGAGCAGTACTTC	CASSLHGTRGPNSGRRYEQYF
NA	NA	TRBV7-2	TRBJ2-4	TGTGCCAGCAGCTTAGCGCCTGGGGAGCAGTACTTC	CASSLAPGEQYF
TRBD1	few	TRBV7-9	TRBJ2-3	TGTGCCAGCAGCTTCGGACAGGGTGGAACAGATACGCAGTATTTT	CASSFGQGGTDTQYF
TRBD1	NA	TRBV29-1	TRBJ2-2	TGCAGCGTGGGGGACAGGTTCGGGGAGCTGTTTTTT	CSVGDRFGELFF
NA	NA	TRBV3-1	TRBJ2-2	TGTGCCAGCAGCCAAGATATGGCCTACACCGGGGAGCTGTTTTTT	CASSQDMAYTGELFF
NA	NA	TRBV20-1	TRBJ2-1	TGCAGTGCTAGAGTTCTCCGGGGCTCCTACAATGAGCAGTTCTTC	CSARVLRGSYNEQFF
TRBD1	NA	TRBV13	TRBJ2-1	TGTGCCAGCAGCTTATCTCGGGGGACAGGGTGGACGAATGAGCAGTTCTTC	CASSLSRGTGWTNEQFF
NA	many	TRBV27	TRBJ2-2	TGTGCCAGCAGTTTCGGTCCGAACACCGGGGAGCTGTTTTTT	CASSFGPNTGELFF
NA	NA	TRBV11-2	TRBJ1-3	TGTGCCAGCAGCTTAGATCCGAAGTTGCGCTCAAGCACCATATATTTT	CASSLDPKLRSSTIYF
NA	few	TRBV5-1	TRBJ2-3	TGCGCCAGCAGCTTTCAGCGGCCTCCAAGCACAGATACGCAGTATTTT	CASSFQRPPSTDTQYF
NA	few	TRBV24-1	TRBJ1-1	TGTGCCACCAGTGATTTGCTAGGGGGTTGGGACTATAGGAACACTGAAGCTTTCTTT	CATSDLLGGWDYRNTEAFF
TRBD1	NA	TRBV5-1	TRBJ1-6	TGCGCCAGCAGCGATGGACAGGGGGGGTATTCACCCCTCCACTTT	CASSDGQGGYSPLHF
NA	NA	TRBV7-2	TRBJ2-1	TGTGCCAGCAGCTTAGCGATATATAGTTGGGGGACGGACAGTCTTGAGCAGTTCTTC	CASSLAIYSWGTDSLEQFF
NA	few	TRBV28	TRBJ2-1	TGTGCCAGCAGTTTACAGGGGACCTACAATGAGCAGTTCTTC	CASSLQGTYNEQFF
NA	NA	TRBV9	TRBJ2-1	TGTGCCAGCAGCGTAGAGGGGGGAGGCGGGCCAAGCTCCTACAATGAGCAGTTCTTC	CASSVEGGGGPSSYNEQFF
NA	NA	TRBV25-1	TRBJ2-4	TGTGCCAGCGGCCCTGGGGGGGACATAGCCAAAAACATTCAGTACTTC	CASGPGGDIAKNIQYF
NA	NA	TRBV7-2	TRBJ2-1	TGTGCCAGCAGATGGAAGTCCGGGACTCCCAATGAGCAGTTCTTC	CASRWKSGTPNEQFF
NA	few	TRBV7-6	TRBJ2-1	TGTGCCAGCAGCTCGGACGTGGGATGGGCCGATGAGCAGTTCTTC	CASSSDVGWADEQFF
NA	many	TRBV7-3	TRBJ2-7	TGTGCCAGCAGCTTAGCCCATGGGCAAAGCGAGCAGTACTTC	CASSLAHGQSEQYF
NA	NA	TRBV7-9	TRBJ2-5	TGTGCCAGCAGCCATGCCGCAGTCATGGATTCAGAGACCCAGTACTTC	CASSHAAVMDSETQYF
TRBD2	many	TRBV7-2	TRBJ2-7	TGTGCCAGCAGCTTAAAACGGGAGGGCCTCGAGCAGTACTTC	CASSLKREGLEQYF
NA	few	TRBV29-1	TRBJ1-1	TGCAGCGTTCAGGTGCAAGTTGAAGCTTTCTTT	CSVQVQVEAFF
TRBD2	many	TRBV7-9	TRBJ2-7	TGTGCCAGCAGCAGCGGGAGCTCCTACGAGCAGTACTTC	CASSSGSSYEQYF
NA	many	TRBV7-9	TRBJ2-3	TGTGCCAGCAGCTTAGCTTGGGCAGATACGCAGTATTTT	CASSLAWADTQYF
NA	few	TRBV7-9	TRBJ2-1	TGTGCCAGCAGCTCCGCTCAGCGCGCCAGCTCCTACAATGAGCAGTTCTTC	CASSSAQRASSYNEQFF
NA	few	TRBV7-9	TRBJ2-5	TGTGCCAGCAGGCAGGGAGACCAGGAGACCCAGTACTTC	CASRQGDQETQYF
TRBD2	many	TRBV27	TRBJ2-7	TGTGCCAGCAGTACAGAGCGGGGGAGCTCCTACGAGCAGTACTTC	CASSTERGSSYEQYF
TRBD2	NA	TRBV12-3/TRBV12-4	TRBJ2-1	TGTGCCAGCAGTTTCCCCCGGGGGGGGGCCGATGAGCAGTTCTTC	CASSFPRGGADEQFF
NA	NA	TRBV7-9	TRBJ2-1	TGTGCCAGCAGATTCCTTGGGTTCGGGTACAATGAGCAGTTCTTC	CASRFLGFGYNEQFF
NA	NA	TRBV28	TRBJ2-3	TGTGCCAGCAGTTTATCCCGGTTCAGAGCTAGCACAGATACGCAGTATTTT	CASSLSRFRASTDTQYF